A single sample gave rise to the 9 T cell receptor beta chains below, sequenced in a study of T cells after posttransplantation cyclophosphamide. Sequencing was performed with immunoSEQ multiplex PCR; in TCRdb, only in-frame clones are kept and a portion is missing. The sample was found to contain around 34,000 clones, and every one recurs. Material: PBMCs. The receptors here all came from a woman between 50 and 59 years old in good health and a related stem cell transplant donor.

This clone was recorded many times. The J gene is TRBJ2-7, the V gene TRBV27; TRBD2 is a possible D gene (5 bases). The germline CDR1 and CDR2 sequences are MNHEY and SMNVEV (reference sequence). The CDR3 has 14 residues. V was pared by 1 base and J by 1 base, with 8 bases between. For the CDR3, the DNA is TGTGCCAGCAGTTTATTTGAGGGTTCCTACGAGCAGTACTTC. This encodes CASSLFEGSYEQYF.

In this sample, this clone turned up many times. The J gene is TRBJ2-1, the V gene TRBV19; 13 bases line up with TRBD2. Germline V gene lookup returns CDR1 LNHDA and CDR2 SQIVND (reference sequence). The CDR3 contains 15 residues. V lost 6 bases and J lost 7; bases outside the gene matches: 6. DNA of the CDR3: TGTGCCAGTAGGACCGGGACTAGCGGGGATAATGAGCAGTTCTTC. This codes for CASRTGTSGDNEQFF.

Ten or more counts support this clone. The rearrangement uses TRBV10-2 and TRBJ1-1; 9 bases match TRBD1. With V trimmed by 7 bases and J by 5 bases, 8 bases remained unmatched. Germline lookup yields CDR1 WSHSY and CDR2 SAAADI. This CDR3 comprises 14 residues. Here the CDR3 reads CASTIQGARTEAFF. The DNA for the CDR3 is TGCGCCAGCACTATACAGGGGGCGAGGACTGAAGCTTTCTTT.

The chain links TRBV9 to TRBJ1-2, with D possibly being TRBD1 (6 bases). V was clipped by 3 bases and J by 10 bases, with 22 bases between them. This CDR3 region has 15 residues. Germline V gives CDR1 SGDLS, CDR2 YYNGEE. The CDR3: CASSDPTGTYHDYTF. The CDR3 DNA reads TGTGCCAGCAGCGACCCTACAGGGACCTACCACGACTACACCTTC.

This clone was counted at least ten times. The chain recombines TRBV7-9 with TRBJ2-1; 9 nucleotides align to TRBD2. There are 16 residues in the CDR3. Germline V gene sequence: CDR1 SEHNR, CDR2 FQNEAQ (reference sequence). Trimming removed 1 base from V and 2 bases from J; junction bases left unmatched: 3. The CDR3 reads CASSLVGGRAYNEQFF. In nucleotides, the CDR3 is TGTGCCAGCAGCTTAGTGGGCGGGAGGGCCTACAATGAGCAGTTCTTC.

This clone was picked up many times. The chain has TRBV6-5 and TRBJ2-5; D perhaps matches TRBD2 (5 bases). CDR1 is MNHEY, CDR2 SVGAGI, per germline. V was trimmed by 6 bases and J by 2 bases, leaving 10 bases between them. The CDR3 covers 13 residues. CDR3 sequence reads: CASSRLLQETQYF. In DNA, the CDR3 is TGTGCCAGCAGCCGACTACTACAAGAGACCCAGTACTTC.

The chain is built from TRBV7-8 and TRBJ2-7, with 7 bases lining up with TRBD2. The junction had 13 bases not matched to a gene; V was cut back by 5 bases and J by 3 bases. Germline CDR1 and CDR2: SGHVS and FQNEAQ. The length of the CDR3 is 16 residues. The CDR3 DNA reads TGTGCCAGCAGCGTCAGCGCTAGCGGTAACCTCTACGAGCAGTACTTC. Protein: CASSVSASGNLYEQYF.

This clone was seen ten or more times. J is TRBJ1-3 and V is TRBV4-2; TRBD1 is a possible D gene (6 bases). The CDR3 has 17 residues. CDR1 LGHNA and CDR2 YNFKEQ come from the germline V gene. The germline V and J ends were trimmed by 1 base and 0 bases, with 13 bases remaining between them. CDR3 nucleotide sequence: TGTGCCAGCAGCCAAGTGGACAGACAGAGCTCTGGAAACACCATATATTTT. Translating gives CASSQVDRQSSGNTIYF.

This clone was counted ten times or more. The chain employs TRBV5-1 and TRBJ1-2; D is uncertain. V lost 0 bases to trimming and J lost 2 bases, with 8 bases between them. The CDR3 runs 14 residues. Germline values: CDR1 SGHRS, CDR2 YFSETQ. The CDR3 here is CASSLATGNYGYTF. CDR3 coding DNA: TGCGCCAGCAGCTTGGCCACCGGGAACTATGGCTACACCTTC.